The text below deals with one TCR beta chain. Its antigen is still unknown. Time point specified: newly diagnosed GD, antithyroid drugs for less than 3 months. TCR sequences were obtained from RNA taken from PBMCs. This sample is drawn from a study of regulatory T cells in long-lasting Graves disease. Building the TCR beta libraries relied on iRepertoire HTBI primers, and CDR3 regions underwent Arm-PCR. TCRdb recomputed calls from the multiplex PCR reads with MiXCR, one row per CDR3 protein. The data show fewer than 550,000 distinct CDR3 sequences, about 16% seen once. Germline CDR1 is MRHNA and CDR2 is SNTAGT. This CDR3 comprises 14 residues. With 3 bases removed from V and 13 bases from J, the gap between germline ends came to 16 bases. General study points: Persistent disease preferred TRBV28, TRBJ1-2 and TRBJ2-5. The study examined only peripheral blood, not thyroid tissue.

Separately, the same data were catalogued under a study of T cells in Graves' hyperthyroidism and ophthalmopathy. That source notes: The diagnoses drew upon clinical symptoms, serum thyroxine and TRAb, thyroid ultrasound and orbital computed tomography. HTBI primers were used for first-round RT-PCR of the TCR CDR3.

The V gene is TRBV6-4, the J gene TRBJ1-6; perhaps TRBD1 as D (6 bases). Sample: peripheral blood mononuclear cells (PBMCs), taken at new diagnosis, from a patient treated with antithyroid drugs. The TCR comes from a woman aged 35-60 years with Graves disease. In nucleotides, the CDR3 is TGTGCCAGCAGTGAATCAGGGGACTCCATGCCCCTCCACTTT. Residues: CASSESGDSMPLHF.